One sample yielded the 21 T cell receptor beta chains listed below, sequenced in a study of shared clonotypes between healthy human individuals (TCRdb year 2020). The library came from the immunoSEQ multiplex PCR assay. TCRdb mirrors the immuneACCESS table, restricted to in-frame sequences. Some clones are absent from its copies; in checked studies, under half trace to an unresolved V gene, and the reason for the others is unknown. This sample lists around 2,100,000 clones; roughly 95% were detected once. 1.2% of the sample rests with the top ten. For the CD8 naive samples, CD45RO-negative cells were positively selected for CCR7, yielding a CD45RA+CCR7+ population from which TemRA cells were excluded. The sample was naive CD8+ T cells sorted from blood. What the cell subset or site label conveys for this sample: CD45RA+CCR7+. Receptors were obtained from a man aged 18-30 years in good health.

The CDR3 DNA reads TGTGCCAGCAGTTCAACACAGGGGAATTCACCCCTCCACTTT. It is translated as CASSSTQGNSPLHF. The gene calls are TRBV6-5 and TRBJ1-6; TRBD1 aligns across 7 bases. The CDR3 spans 14 residues. Germline assignment: CDR1 MNHEY and CDR2 SVGAGI. Germline trimming cut 4 bases from V and 7 bases from J; bases unmatched to any gene: 4.

The chain links TRBV5-1 to TRBJ2-7, with 8 bases lining up with TRBD1. Looked up from germline, CDR1 is SGHRS and CDR2 is YFSETQ. The CDR3 has 14 residues. V shed 4 bases and J 4 bases; nucleotides not matched to a gene: 7. CDR3 coding DNA: TGCGCCAGCAGCGAGGACAGGGCCTCATACGAGCAGTACTTC. Amino acids: CASSEDRASYEQYF.

The chain has TRBV4-1 and TRBJ1-1; D is uncertain. The V end lost 4 bases, the J end lost 1 base, and 13 bases lay between the germline ends. Germline V gene data show CDR1 as MGHRA and CDR2 as YSYEKL. The CDR3 loop spans 15 amino acids. The DNA for the CDR3 is TGCGCCAGCAGCCCAAGTGGGGTAGCGAACACTGAAGCTTTCTTT. Encoded protein: CASSPSGVANTEAFF.

The chain recombines TRBV13 with TRBJ2-7; D gene uncertain. Germline lookup yields CDR1 PRHDT and CDR2 FYEKMQ (reference sequence). The CDR3 contains 12 residues. The V end lost 2 bases, the J end lost 1 base, and 3 bases lay between the germline ends. CDR3 in DNA: TGTGCCAGCAGCTTACAGTCCTACGAGCAGTACTTC. Translating it yields CASSLQSYEQYF. Looking up the rest from reference TRBV13 and TRBJ2-7 gives the full variable domain: AAGVIQSPRHLIKEKRETATLKCYPIPRHDTVYWYQQGPGQDPQFLISFYEKMQSDKGSIPDRFSAQQFSDYHSELNMSSLELGDSALYFCASSLQSYEQYFGPGTRLTVT.

The chain uses TRBV4-3 and TRBJ2-7, with D maybe TRBD1 (5 bases). This CDR3 contains 15 residues. V lost 1 base and J lost 3, with 13 bases in between. CDR1 LGHNA and CDR2 YSLEER come from the germline V gene. The CDR3 sequence is CASSQAQGIFYEQYF. The CDR3 DNA follows: TGCGCCAGCAGCCAAGCTCAGGGCATCTTCTACGAGCAGTACTTC.

The J gene is TRBJ2-7, the V gene TRBV12-5; 7 bases map to TRBD2. CDR3 size: 14 residues. Losses at the gene ends were 2 bases for V and 5 bases for J; bases not matched to a gene: 6. Germline CDR1 reads LGHNT; CDR2 reads FRNRAP. In DNA, the CDR3 is TGTGCTAGTGGTTTGATGACTAGCAGGGACGAGCAGTACTTC. Amino acids: CASGLMTSRDEQYF.

V usage is TRBV7-9 and J usage is TRBJ1-2, with D hard to call. CDR3 length: 12 amino acids. V was clipped by 1 base and J by 6 bases, with 6 bases between them. Germline CDR1 is SEHNR and CDR2 is FQNEAQ (reference sequence). The CDR3 reads CASSLGGNGYTF. For the CDR3, the DNA is TGTGCCAGCAGCTTAGGTGGGAATGGCTACACCTTC.

The chain couples TRBV14 to TRBJ2-1; a weak D match, TRBD2 (5 bases). The CDR3 has 13 amino acids. CDR1 is SGHDN and CDR2 is FVKESK in the germline V gene. V gave up 5 bases and J gave up 5 bases, with 10 bases separating them. CDR3 nucleotide sequence: TGTGCCAGCAGCACCGGACTGAACAATGAGCAGTTCTTC. It translates to CASSTGLNNEQFF.

This clone was seen only once. The same CDR3 is also encoded by other DNA sequences in this sample. This sequence joins TRBV7-9 and TRBJ1-4; D not certain. The CDR3 spans 14 residues. V lost 5 bases, J lost 2 bases, and 9 bases lay in between. Per germline, CDR1 SEHNR and CDR2 FQNEAQ (reference sequence). CDR3 sequence reads: CASSRTGTNEKLFF. The CDR3 DNA reads TGTGCCAGCAGCAGGACCGGGACTAATGAAAAACTGTTTTTT.

A word on this clone: Other DNA sequences from this sample encode an identical CDR3 as well. The V gene is TRBV5-4, the J gene TRBJ2-7; 9 bases map to TRBD2. The trim removed 2 bases at V and 4 bases at J, leaving 7 bases unmatched. The V gene's germline CDR1 is SGHNT and CDR2 YYREEE (reference sequence). The CDR3 is 15 amino acids. CDR3 sequence: CASSLSSGGTYEQYF. The CDR3 nucleotides read TGTGCCAGCAGCTTAAGCAGCGGGGGGACTTACGAGCAGTACTTC.

On this clone: In the same sample, other DNA sequences code for this CDR3. The rearrangement links TRBV28 to TRBJ2-7, with TRBD1 identical over 8 bases. Germline CDR1 and CDR2: MDHEN and SYDVKM. The V segment lost 5 bases and the J segment 0 bases; nucleotides outside the gene matches: 3. This CDR3 contains 14 residues. CDR3 region: CASSPGQGSYEQYF. The CDR3, as DNA: TGTGCCAGCAGTCCCGGACAGGGCTCCTACGAGCAGTACTTC. Drawing the rest from reference TRBV28 and TRBJ2-7, the complete variable domain is DVKVTQSSRYLVKRTGEKVFLECVQDMDHENMFWYRQDPGLGLRLIYFSYDVKMKEKGDIPEGYSVSREKKERFSLILESASTNQTSMYLCASSPGQGSYEQYFGPGTRLTVT.

This chain uses TRBV5-1 with TRBJ2-3; D unclear. CDR3 length: 15 residues. Trimming stripped 0 bases from V and 0 bases from J, with 8 bases between. The germline V gene encodes CDR1 SGHRS and CDR2 YFSETQ. In nucleotides, the CDR3 is TGCGCCAGCAGCTTGGGCGTTGGGAGCACAGATACGCAGTATTTT. This gives the protein CASSLGVGSTDTQYF.

The CDR3 protein is CASSLRESTLPREQYF. In nucleotides, the CDR3 is TGTGCCAGCAGTTTGAGGGAGTCGACCCTTCCGAGGGAGCAGTACTTC. The chain links TRBV27 to TRBJ2-7; D may be TRBD2 (5 bases). Germline lookup yields CDR1 MNHEY and CDR2 SMNVEV (reference sequence). The CDR3 loop spans 16 amino acids. Trimming took off 3 bases at V and 7 bases at J, with 22 bases between the two ends.

The chain uses TRBV6-5 and TRBJ1-1; 9 nucleotides align to TRBD1. V was pared by 4 bases and J by 7 bases, with 10 bases of the junction left unmatched. From germline, CDR1 is MNHEY and CDR2 SVGAGI. The CDR3 covers 15 residues. The CDR3 coding sequence is TGTGCCAGCAGTTCTATCAGGACAGGGGCACTTGAAGCTTTCTTT. Its translation: CASSSIRTGALEAFF.

This clone was found a few times. The chain employs TRBV5-8 and TRBJ2-3; D is perhaps TRBD1 (5 bases). The CDR3 contains 15 residues. V lost 0 bases and J 0 bases, leaving 8 bases between the germline ends. Germline V CDR1 and CDR2: SGHTS, YDEGEE. The CDR3 reads CASSLEDTSTDTQYF. The CDR3, as DNA: TGTGCCAGCAGCTTGGAGGACACAAGCACAGATACGCAGTATTTT. Together with reference TRBV5-8 and TRBJ2-3, the CDR3 gives the full variable domain: EAGVTQSPTHLIKTRGQQATLRCSPISGHTSVYWYQQALGLGLQFLLWYDEGEERNRGNFPPRFSGRQFPNYSSELNVNALELEDSALYLCASSLEDTSTDTQYFGPGTRLTVL.

The chain carries TRBV18 and TRBJ1-2, with TRBD1 matching over 10 bases. The CDR3 loop spans 16 amino acids. The J segment lost 4 bases and the V segment lost 0 bases, leaving 5 bases of the junction unmatched. Germline assignment: CDR1 KGHSH and CDR2 LQKENI. The CDR3 loop is CASSPPAGQGIYGYTF. The CDR3 region has the DNA TGTGCCAGCTCACCACCGGCGGGACAGGGGATCTATGGCTACACCTTC.

As concerns this clone: Other DNA sequences in this specimen translate into the identical CDR3. The chain links TRBV27 to TRBJ2-1; 7 nucleotides match TRBD1. The length of the CDR3 is 14 residues. Per germline, CDR1 MNHEY and CDR2 SMNVEV (reference sequence). The ends lost 2 bases at V and 5 bases at J; junction bases unmatched: 3. In DNA, the CDR3 is TGTGCCAGCAGTTTAAGACAGGGAAACAATGAGCAGTTCTTC. This codes for CASSLRQGNNEQFF.

V usage is TRBV5-6 and J usage is TRBJ2-5; 10 positions match TRBD1. The length of the CDR3 is 16 residues. The germline CDR1 and CDR2 sequences are SGHDT and YYEEEE. J was trimmed by 2 bases and V by 0 bases; bases with no gene match: 4. Written as DNA, the CDR3 is TGTGCCAGCAGCTTGGCCTGGGGACAGGGGCAAGAGACCCAGTACTTC. Translating it yields CASSLAWGQGQETQYF.

This rearrangement joins TRBV28 to TRBJ2-5, with TRBD1 matching over 12 bases. The junction had 3 bases not matched to a gene; V was cut back by 5 bases and J by 5 bases. Germline V CDR1 and CDR2: MDHEN, SYDVKM. The CDR3 length is 14 residues. This CDR3 is CASSGTGGWETQYF. The CDR3 DNA is TGTGCCAGCAGTGGGACAGGGGGCTGGGAGACCCAGTACTTC.

This chain uses TRBV30 with TRBJ1-1; a possible D gene is TRBD1 (5 bases). Germline V gives CDR1 GTSNPN, CDR2 SVGIG (reference sequence). This CDR3 is 17 amino acids long. V lost 0 bases and J 0 bases, leaving 17 bases between the germline ends. The CDR3 DNA follows: TGTGCCTGGAGTGTTGACTTGGGACCGCTCATGAACACTGAAGCTTTCTTT. This codes for CAWSVDLGPLMNTEAFF.

This clone was counted once. The chain recombines TRBV19 with TRBJ1-1; perhaps TRBD1 as D (5 bases). The CDR3 length is 12 residues. Trimming removed 4 bases from V and 8 bases from J, with 11 bases in between. The germline CDR1 and CDR2 sequences are LNHDA and SQIVND (reference sequence). In nucleotides, the CDR3 is TGTGCCAGTAGTACGACAGCGAGCGAAGCTTTCTTT. Encoded protein: CASSTTASEAFF. Variable domain in full (rest from reference TRBV19 and TRBJ1-1): DGGITQSPKYLFRKEGQNVTLSCEQNLNHDAMYWYRQDPGQGLRLIYYSQIVNDFQKGDIAEGYSVSREKKESFPLTVTSAQKNPTAFYLCASSTTASEAFFGQGTRLTVV.